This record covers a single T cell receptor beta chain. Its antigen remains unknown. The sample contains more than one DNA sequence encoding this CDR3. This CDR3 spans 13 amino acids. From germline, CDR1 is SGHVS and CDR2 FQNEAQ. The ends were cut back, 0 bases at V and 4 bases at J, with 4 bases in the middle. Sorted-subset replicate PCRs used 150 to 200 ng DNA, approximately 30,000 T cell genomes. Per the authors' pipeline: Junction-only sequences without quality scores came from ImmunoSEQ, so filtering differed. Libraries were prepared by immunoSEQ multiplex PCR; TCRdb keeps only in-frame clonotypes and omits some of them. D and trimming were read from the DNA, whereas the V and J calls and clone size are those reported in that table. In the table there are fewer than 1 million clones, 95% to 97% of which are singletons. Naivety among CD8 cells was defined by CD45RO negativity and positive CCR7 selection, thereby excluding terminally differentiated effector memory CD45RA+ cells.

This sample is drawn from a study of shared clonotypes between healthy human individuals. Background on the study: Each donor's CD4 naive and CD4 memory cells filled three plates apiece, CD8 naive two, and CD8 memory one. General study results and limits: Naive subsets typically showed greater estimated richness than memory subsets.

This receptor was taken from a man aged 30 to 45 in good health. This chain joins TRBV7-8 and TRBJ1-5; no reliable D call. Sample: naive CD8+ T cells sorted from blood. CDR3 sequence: CASSLAVNQPQHF. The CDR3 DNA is TGTGCCAGCAGCTTAGCAGTTAATCAGCCCCAGCATTTT.